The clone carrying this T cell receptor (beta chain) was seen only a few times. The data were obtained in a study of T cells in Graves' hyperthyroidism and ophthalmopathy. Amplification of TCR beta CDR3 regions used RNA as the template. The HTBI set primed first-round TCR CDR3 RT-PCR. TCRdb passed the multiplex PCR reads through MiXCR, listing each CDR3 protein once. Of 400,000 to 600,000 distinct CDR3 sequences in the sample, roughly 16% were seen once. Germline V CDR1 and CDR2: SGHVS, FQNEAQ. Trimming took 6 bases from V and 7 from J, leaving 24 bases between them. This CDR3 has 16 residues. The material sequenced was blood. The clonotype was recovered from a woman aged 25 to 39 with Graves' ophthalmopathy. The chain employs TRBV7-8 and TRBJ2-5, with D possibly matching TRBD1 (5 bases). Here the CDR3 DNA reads TGTGCCAGCAGTCAAAACGAGATCCAGGGATCAGGGACCCAGTACTTC. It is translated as CASSQNEIQGSGTQYF.